A single sample is the source of the 27 T cell receptor beta chains below, sequenced in a study of blood T cell repertoires in COVID-19 (TCRdb year 2020). The library was built by means of the immunoSEQ multiplex PCR assay. The clones in this table, taken by TCRdb from immuneACCESS, are in-frame only. Not every clone is retained; where verified, under half of the shortfall comes from an unresolved V gene, and the cause of the rest is unknown. The sample contains under 200,000 clones, 70% to 80% of them found a single time. The top ten clones comprise around 8.1% of the sample. The sequenced sample consisted of peripheral blood. Receptors originate from a man in his sixties with acute or convalescent COVID-19.

V usage is TRBV30 and J usage is TRBJ2-1, with 7 bases that match TRBD2. The V gene's germline CDR1 is GTSNPN and CDR2 SVGIG (reference sequence). V trimming: 5 bases; J trimming: 5 bases; junction bases outside the gene matches: 3. The CDR3 extends over 12 amino acids. The CDR3 DNA sequence: TGTGCCTGGGCCCGGGGGGACAATGAGCAGTTCTTC. Its translation: CAWARGDNEQFF.

The V call is TRBV6-2 or TRBV6-3, the J call TRBJ2-1; D gene unclear. V lost 1 base and J lost 6, with 13 bases in between. Germline V CDR1 and CDR2: MNHEY, SVGEGT. This CDR3 has 15 amino acids. CDR3 protein: CASSYLRSFGNEQFF. CDR3 DNA: TGTGCCAGCAGTTACTTAAGGAGCTTCGGCAATGAGCAGTTCTTC.

As for this clone: Other DNA sequences in the same sample also yield this CDR3. The rearrangement uses TRBV4-3 and TRBJ1-1, with D hard to call. V shed 4 bases and J shed 5 bases, with 14 bases lying between them. The CDR3 sequence is 14 residues long. Germline values: CDR1 LGHNA, CDR2 YSLEER. The CDR3 DNA reads as TGCGCCAGCAGCCCATTGAGCGGAGGAACTGAAGCTTTCTTT. It encodes CASSPLSGGTEAFF.

CDR3 DNA: TGTGCCAGCAGTGATAAGTCAGGGGGCACAGATACGCAGTATTTT. Translation: CASSDKSGGTDTQYF. V usage is TRBV25-1 and J usage is TRBJ2-3; D might be TRBD1 (6 bases). The germline V and J ends were trimmed by 3 bases and 1 base, with 11 bases remaining between them. This CDR3 is 15 amino acids long. Germline CDR1 MGHDK, CDR2 SYGVNS.

The rearrangement links TRBV4-1 to TRBJ2-1; 15 nucleotides match TRBD2. Germline V gene sequence: CDR1 MGHRA, CDR2 YSYEKL. The CDR3 spans 17 residues. Trimming took 2 bases from V and 10 from J; bases not matched to a gene: 9. The CDR3 reads CASSQLRTSGGAGEQFF. In DNA, the CDR3 is TGCGCCAGCAGCCAATTGCGGACTAGCGGGGGGGCGGGAGAGCAGTTCTTC.

This clone has a single count. This chain connects TRBV19 to TRBJ1-6; 7 bases fit TRBD1. CDR1 and CDR2 from the germline V gene are LNHDA and SQIVND (reference sequence). The ends lost 6 bases at V and 10 bases at J; junction bases unmatched: 9. This CDR3 is 14 amino acids long. The CDR3 DNA follows: TGTGCCAGTAGCGTTACAGGGGATCAGTCACCCCTCCACTTT. The encoded protein is CASSVTGDQSPLHF.

V gene TRBV5-4 combines with J gene TRBJ2-3; 11 positions agree with TRBD1. This CDR3 spans 16 amino acids. From germline, CDR1 is SGHNT and CDR2 YYREEE (reference sequence). With 4 bases clipped from V and 5 bases from J, the junction kept 9 bases outside the gene matches. The DNA for the CDR3 is TGTGCCAGCAGCCAATACACCGGGACAGGGGGAGATACGCAGTATTTT. The encoded protein is CASSQYTGTGGDTQYF.

CDR3 sequence reads: CAINEGAGGANVLTF. The CDR3 nucleotides are TGTGCCATCAACGAGGGGGCGGGTGGGGCCAACGTCCTGACTTTC. The rearrangement uses TRBV10-3 and TRBJ2-6; TRBD1 agrees at 7 bases. CDR1 is ENHRY, CDR2 SYGVKD, per germline. There are 15 residues in the CDR3. The V gene end was trimmed by 7 bases and the J gene end by 3 bases; junction bases not matched to a gene: 6.

The chain recombines TRBV30 with TRBJ2-1; TRBD2 matches 9 bases. The CDR3 runs 14 residues. Trimming took 3 bases from V and 2 from J; bases not matched to a gene: 2. Germline-derived CDR1 and CDR2 are GTSNPN and SVGIG (reference sequence). DNA of the CDR3: TGTGCCTGGAGAGTAGCGGGGGCCTACAATGAGCAGTTCTTC. Translating it yields CAWRVAGAYNEQFF.

The chain couples TRBV11-2 to TRBJ1-2, with TRBD1 as a possible D gene (6 bases). V lost 4 bases and J 7 bases, leaving 25 bases between the germline ends. The CDR3 is 17 residues long. Germline V lookup: CDR1 SGHAT, CDR2 FQNNGV. Written as DNA, the CDR3 is TGTGCCAGCAGCTACGTTCAGGGGTCTCTTAACCGGCGTGGCTACACCTTC. Translating it yields CASSYVQGSLNRRGYTF.

V usage is TRBV7-6 and J usage is TRBJ1-1; 8 bases agree with TRBD1. The CDR3 contains 17 residues. Germline V lookup: CDR1 SGHVS, CDR2 FNYEAQ. After removal of 4 bases from V and 0 bases from J, the junction contained 10 bases not matched to a gene. CDR3 sequence (DNA): TGTGCCAGCAGCTCAGGGGGCAGGGGGCGGTTGAACACTGAAGCTTTCTTT. Translated, it gives CASSSGGRGRLNTEAFF.

The DNA for the CDR3 is TGTGCCAGCAGCTTCACCTATACTAATGAAAAACTGTTTTTT. Translated: CASSFTYTNEKLFF. This chain joins TRBV7-2 and TRBJ1-4; D not resolved. Looked up from germline, CDR1 is SGHTA and CDR2 is FQGNSA. V lost 3 bases, J lost 2 bases, and 7 bases lay in between. The CDR3 has 14 residues.

V gene TRBV18 combines with J gene TRBJ1-1, with a possible D match to TRBD1 (5 bases). Trimming removed 4 bases at V and 3 bases at J, with 9 bases between. Germline lookup yields CDR1 KGHSH and CDR2 LQKENI. CDR3 length equals 13 residues. The CDR3: CASSLGEDTEAFF. In DNA, the CDR3 is TGTGCCAGCTCACTGGGGGAGGACACTGAAGCTTTCTTT.

For the CDR3, the DNA is TGTGCCAGCTCGTCCGAAGGACTAGCGGGGGACACCGGGGAGCTGTTTTTT. Its translation is CASSSEGLAGDTGELFF. The chain links TRBV18 to TRBJ2-2; TRBD2 matches 13 bases. V shed 6 bases and J 3 bases; nucleotides not matched to a gene: 7. Germline V gene data show CDR1 as KGHSH and CDR2 as LQKENI. The CDR3 is 17 residues long. Using reference TRBV18 and TRBJ2-2 for the parts outside the CDR3, the full variable domain is NAGVMQNPRHLVRRRGQEARLRCSPMKGHSHVYWYRQLPEEGLKFMVYLQKENIIDESGMPKERFSAEFPKEGPSILRIQQVVRGDSAAYFCASSSEGLAGDTGELFFGEGSRLTVL.

The V and J genes are TRBV6-6 and TRBJ2-6; TRBD1 agrees at 11 bases. This CDR3 is built from 18 residues. Germline CDR1 reads MNHNY; CDR2 reads SVGAGI (reference sequence). The ends lost 5 bases at V and 0 bases at J; junction bases unmatched: 6. The CDR3: CASSPGTGGASGANVLTF. In DNA, the CDR3 is TGTGCCAGCAGTCCAGGGACAGGGGGAGCCTCTGGGGCCAACGTCCTGACTTTC.

V gene TRBV5-1 combines with J gene TRBJ1-1; TRBD1 is a possible D gene (6 bases). Deletions cut 1 base from V and 1 base from J, with 20 bases between. Germline assignment: CDR1 SGHRS and CDR2 YFSETQ. The CDR3 consists of 18 residues. The DNA for the CDR3 is TGCGCCAGCAGCTTGCTGCGGCCCAGGGGAGAGAGGAACACTGAAGCTTTCTTT. Amino acids: CASSLLRPRGERNTEAFF.

This clone came up a few times. The CDR3 protein is CASSEGVRGTRGYTF. The CDR3 bases are TGTGCCAGCAGTGAAGGGGTCCGGGGGACGCGGGGCTACACCTTC. J is TRBJ1-2 and V is TRBV2; D is possibly TRBD1 (5 bases). The CDR3 spans 15 residues. Germline CDR1 reads SNHLY; CDR2 reads FYNNEI. V was cut by 1 base and J by 8 bases, with 17 bases left in between.

With regard to this clone: Other DNA sequences in this sample translate to the same CDR3. The V and J genes are TRBV19 and TRBJ1-3; D is unresolved. The CDR3 contains 14 residues. The germline CDR1 and CDR2 sequences are LNHDA and SQIVND (reference sequence). With 3 bases removed from V and 0 bases from J, the gap between germline ends came to 6 bases. CDR3: CASSIGSSGNTIYF. CDR3 coding DNA: TGTGCCAGTAGTATTGGCAGCTCTGGAAACACCATATATTTT.

J is TRBJ2-7 and V is TRBV23-1, with a weak D call TRBD1 (5 bases). TRBV23-1 is labeled an ORF, and its function is uncertain. This CDR3 is built from 13 residues. Deletions cut 3 bases from V and 5 bases from J, with 11 bases between. CDR3 coding DNA: TGCGCCAGCAGTCAGGGCAGGGCCCACGAGCAGTACTTC. This codes for CASSQGRAHEQYF.

The chain is built from TRBV3-1 (or the pseudogene TRBV3-2) and TRBJ2-2; D gene ambiguous. In germline, CDR1 is LGHDT, CDR2 YNNKEL (reference sequence). The CDR3 consists of 11 residues. The V gene lost 4 bases and the J gene lost 5 bases, with 2 bases spanning the gap. This CDR3 reads CASSPTGELFF. The DNA for the CDR3 is TGTGCCAGCAGCCCTACCGGGGAGCTGTTTTTT.

The chain joins TRBV7-3 to TRBJ1-1, with D possibly being TRBD1 (6 bases). The V and J ends lost 4 bases and 5 bases respectively, with 11 bases between them. The CDR3 sequence is 13 residues long. In germline, CDR1 is SGHTA, CDR2 FQGTGA. The CDR3 bases are TGTGCCAGCAGCTCGTCAGGGGAAACTGAAGCTTTCTTT. Protein: CASSSSGETEAFF.

The chain has TRBV9 and TRBJ2-3; 11 nucleotides align to TRBD1. The CDR3 runs to 19 residues. Germline V gives CDR1 SGDLS, CDR2 YYNGEE. J was trimmed by 6 bases and V by 4 bases; bases with no gene match: 19. The DNA of the CDR3 is TGTGCCAGCAGCCCCCGGACAGGGGGCTTCGGTGGGTATCAGGATACGCAGTATTTT. Encoded protein: CASSPRTGGFGGYQDTQYF.

This chain connects TRBV19 to TRBJ2-1; TRBD1 might be the D (6 bases). The CDR3 sequence is 13 residues long. Trimming removed 7 bases from V and 2 bases from J, with 9 bases in between. CDR1 and CDR2 from the germline V gene are LNHDA and SQIVND (reference sequence). CDR3 coding DNA: TGTGCCAGTACCCAGGGGCCCTACAATGAGCAGTTCTTC. Translation: CASTQGPYNEQFF. The full variable domain, its missing parts supplied by reference TRBV19 and TRBJ2-1, is DGGITQSPKYLFRKEGQNVTLSCEQNLNHDAMYWYRQDPGQGLRLIYYSQIVNDFQKGDIAEGYSVSREKKESFPLTVTSAQKNPTAFYLCASTQGPYNEQFFGPGTRLTVL.

The V gene is TRBV5-4, the J gene TRBJ1-5; possibly TRBD1 for D (6 bases). V dropped 0 bases and J dropped 9 bases, with 16 bases sitting between them. The CDR3 length is 15 residues. Germline loops: CDR1 SGHNT, CDR2 YYREEE (reference sequence). In nucleotides, the CDR3 is TGTGCCAGCAGCTTGGACGCCGCACAGGGCCGGCCCCAGCATTTT. Amino acids: CASSLDAAQGRPQHF.

This chain uses TRBV6-5 with TRBJ2-7, with a possible D match to TRBD1 (7 bases). V dropped 6 bases and J dropped 3 bases, with 18 bases sitting between them. CDR3 size: 15 residues. Germline lookup yields CDR1 MNHEY and CDR2 SVGAGI. The CDR3: CASSPIRQGLYEQYF. In nucleotides, the CDR3 is TGTGCCAGCAGCCCAATCCGACAGGGACTCTACGAGCAGTACTTC.

This clone was found a few times. The chain recombines TRBV7-3 with TRBJ1-2; weak D call: TRBD1 (6 bases). CDR1 is SGHTA and CDR2 is FQGTGA in the germline V gene. The CDR3 runs to 14 residues. V was clipped by 2 bases and J by 3 bases, with 10 bases between them. In DNA form, the CDR3 reads TGTGCCAGCAGCTTACAGGGGAGGGACTATGGCTACACCTTC. It is translated as CASSLQGRDYGYTF.

V gene TRBV4-2 combines with J gene TRBJ2-1; D unclear. V was cut by 0 bases and J by 8 bases, with 5 bases left in between. In germline, CDR1 is LGHNA, CDR2 YNFKEQ. This CDR3 is built from 12 residues. CDR3 loop: CASSQDRDEQFF. The CDR3 region has the DNA TGTGCCAGCAGCCAAGATCGGGATGAGCAGTTCTTC.